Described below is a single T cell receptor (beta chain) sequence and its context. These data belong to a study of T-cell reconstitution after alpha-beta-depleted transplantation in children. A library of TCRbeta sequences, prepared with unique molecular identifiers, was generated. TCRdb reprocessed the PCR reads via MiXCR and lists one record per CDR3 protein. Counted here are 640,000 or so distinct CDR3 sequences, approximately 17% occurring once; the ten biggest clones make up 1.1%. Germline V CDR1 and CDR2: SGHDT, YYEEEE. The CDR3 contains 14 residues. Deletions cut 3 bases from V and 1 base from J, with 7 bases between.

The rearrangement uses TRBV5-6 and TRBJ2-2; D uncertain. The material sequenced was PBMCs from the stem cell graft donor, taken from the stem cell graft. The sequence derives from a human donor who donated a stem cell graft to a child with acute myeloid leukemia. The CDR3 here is CASSYWENTGELFF. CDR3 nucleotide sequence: TGTGCCAGCAGCTATTGGGAGAACACCGGGGAGCTGTTTTTT. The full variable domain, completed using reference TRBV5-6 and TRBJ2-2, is DAGVTQSPTHLIKTRGQQVTLRCSPKSGHDTVSWYQQALGQGPQFIFQYYEEEERQRGNFPDRFSGHQFPNYSSELNVNALLLGDSALYLCASSYWENTGELFFGEGSRLTVL.